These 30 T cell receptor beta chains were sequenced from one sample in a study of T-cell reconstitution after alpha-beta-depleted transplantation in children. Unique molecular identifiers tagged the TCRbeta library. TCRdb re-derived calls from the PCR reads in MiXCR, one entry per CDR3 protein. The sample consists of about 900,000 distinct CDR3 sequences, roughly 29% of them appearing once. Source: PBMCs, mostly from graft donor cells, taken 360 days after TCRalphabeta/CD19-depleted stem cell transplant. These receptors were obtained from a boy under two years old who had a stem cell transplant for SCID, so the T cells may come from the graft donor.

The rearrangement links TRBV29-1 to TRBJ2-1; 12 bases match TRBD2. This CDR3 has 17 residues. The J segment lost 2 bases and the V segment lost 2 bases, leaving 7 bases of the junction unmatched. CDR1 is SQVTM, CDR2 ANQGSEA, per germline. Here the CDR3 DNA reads TGCAGCGTTGAAACGGGGCTAGCGGGGGGGACCTACAATGAGCAGTTCTTC. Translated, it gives CSVETGLAGGTYNEQFF.

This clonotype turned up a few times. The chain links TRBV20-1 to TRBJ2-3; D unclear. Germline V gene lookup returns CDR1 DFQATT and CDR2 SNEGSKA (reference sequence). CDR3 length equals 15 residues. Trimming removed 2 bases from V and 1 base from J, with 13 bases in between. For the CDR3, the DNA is TGCAGTGCTAGAAACTGGACGTCTCGCACAGATACGCAGTATTTT. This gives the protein CSARNWTSRTDTQYF.

This CDR3 is CSASSPRAKNIQYF. For the CDR3, the DNA is TGCAGTGCTAGTTCCCCCCGGGCCAAAAACATTCAGTACTTC. The chain carries TRBV20-1 and TRBJ2-4; D remains ambiguous. V lost 3 bases and J 1 base, leaving 10 bases between the germline ends. This CDR3 spans 14 amino acids. From germline, CDR1 is DFQATT and CDR2 SNEGSKA (reference sequence).

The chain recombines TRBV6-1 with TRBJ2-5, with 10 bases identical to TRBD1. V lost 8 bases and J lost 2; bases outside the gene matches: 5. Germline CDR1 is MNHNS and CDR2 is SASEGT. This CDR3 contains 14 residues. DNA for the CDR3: TGTGCCAGCCGGAGACAGGGGGCGCAAGAGACCCAGTACTTC. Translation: CASRRQGAQETQYF.

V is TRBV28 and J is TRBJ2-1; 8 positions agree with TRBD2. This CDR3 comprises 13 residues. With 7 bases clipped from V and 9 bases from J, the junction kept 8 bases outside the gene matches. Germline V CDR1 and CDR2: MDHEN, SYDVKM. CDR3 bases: TGTGCCAGCATTTCGGGGGGGCCGGGTGAGCAGTTCTTC. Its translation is CASISGGPGEQFF.

CDR3 bases: TGCAGTGCTAGAGATTTTGCTAGCCCTTACAATGAGCAGTTCTTC. As protein: CSARDFASPYNEQFF. The rearrangement joins TRBV20-1 to TRBJ2-1; D is possibly TRBD2 (5 bases). There are 15 residues in the CDR3. The germline V and J ends were trimmed by 0 bases and 4 bases, with 13 bases remaining between them. Germline CDR1 DFQATT, CDR2 SNEGSKA (reference sequence).

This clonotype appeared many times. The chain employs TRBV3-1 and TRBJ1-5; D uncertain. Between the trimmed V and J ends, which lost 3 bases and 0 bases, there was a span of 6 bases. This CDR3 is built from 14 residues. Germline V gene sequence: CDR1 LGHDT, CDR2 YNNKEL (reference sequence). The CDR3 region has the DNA TGTGCCAGCAGCCAGGATTATAGCAATCAGCCCCAGCATTTT. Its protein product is CASSQDYSNQPQHF.

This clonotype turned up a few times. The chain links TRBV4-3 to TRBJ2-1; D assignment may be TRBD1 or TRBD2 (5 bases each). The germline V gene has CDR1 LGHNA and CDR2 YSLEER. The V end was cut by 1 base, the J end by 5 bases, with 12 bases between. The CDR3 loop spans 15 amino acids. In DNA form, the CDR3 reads TGCGCCAGCAGCCAAGGGGCAGGGACGAACAATGAGCAGTTCTTC. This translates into CASSQGAGTNNEQFF.

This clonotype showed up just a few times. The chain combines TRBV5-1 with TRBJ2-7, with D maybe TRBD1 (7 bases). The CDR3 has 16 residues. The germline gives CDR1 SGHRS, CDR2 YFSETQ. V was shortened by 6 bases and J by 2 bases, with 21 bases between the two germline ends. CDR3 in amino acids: CASTLAGQGGPYEQYF. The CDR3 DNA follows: TGCGCCAGCACCTTAGCCGGGCAGGGGGGACCCTACGAGCAGTACTTC.

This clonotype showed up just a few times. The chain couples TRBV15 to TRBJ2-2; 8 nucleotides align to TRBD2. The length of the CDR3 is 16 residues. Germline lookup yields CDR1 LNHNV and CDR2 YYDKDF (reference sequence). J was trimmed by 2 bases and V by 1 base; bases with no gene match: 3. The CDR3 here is CATSRGRGGNTGELFF. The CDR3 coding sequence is TGTGCCACCAGCAGAGGTCGGGGGGGTAACACCGGGGAGCTGTTTTTT. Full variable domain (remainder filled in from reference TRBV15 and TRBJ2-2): DAMVIQNPRYQVTQFGKPVTLSCSQTLNHNVMYWYQQKSSQAPKLLFHYYDKDFNNEADTPDNFQSRRPNTSFCFLDIRSPGLGDTAMYLCATSRGRGGNTGELFFGEGSRLTVL.

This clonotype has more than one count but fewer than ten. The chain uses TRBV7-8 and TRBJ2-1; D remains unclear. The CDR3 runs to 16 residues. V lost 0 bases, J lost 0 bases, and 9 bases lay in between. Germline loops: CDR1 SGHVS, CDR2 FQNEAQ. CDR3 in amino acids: CASSLAPRISYNEQFF. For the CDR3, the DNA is TGTGCCAGCAGCTTAGCACCCCGGATCTCCTACAATGAGCAGTTCTTC.

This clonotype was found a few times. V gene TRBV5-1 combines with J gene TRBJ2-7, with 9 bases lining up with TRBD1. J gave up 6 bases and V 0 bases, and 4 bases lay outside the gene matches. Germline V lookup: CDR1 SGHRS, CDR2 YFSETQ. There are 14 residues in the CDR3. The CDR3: CASSLDGTGSEQYF. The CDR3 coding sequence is TGCGCCAGCAGCTTGGACGGGACAGGGTCCGAGCAGTACTTC.

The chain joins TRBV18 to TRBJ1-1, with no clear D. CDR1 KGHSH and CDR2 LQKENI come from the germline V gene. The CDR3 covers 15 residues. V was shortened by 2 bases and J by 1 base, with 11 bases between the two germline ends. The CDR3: CASSPEHGGNTEAFF. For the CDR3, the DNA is TGTGCCAGCTCACCAGAGCACGGAGGGAACACTGAAGCTTTCTTT.

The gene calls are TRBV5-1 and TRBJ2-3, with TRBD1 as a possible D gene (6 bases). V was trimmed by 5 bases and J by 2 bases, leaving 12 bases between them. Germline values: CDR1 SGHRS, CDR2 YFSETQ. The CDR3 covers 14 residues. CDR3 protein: CASSWGQFTDTQYF. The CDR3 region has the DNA TGCGCCAGCAGTTGGGGGCAGTTCACAGATACGCAGTATTTT.

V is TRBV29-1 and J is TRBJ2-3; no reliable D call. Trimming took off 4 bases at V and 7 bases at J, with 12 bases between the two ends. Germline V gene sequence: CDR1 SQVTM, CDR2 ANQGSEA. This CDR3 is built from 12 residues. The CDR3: CSVVAERNTQYF. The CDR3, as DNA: TGCAGCGTTGTAGCCGAACGAAATACGCAGTATTTT.

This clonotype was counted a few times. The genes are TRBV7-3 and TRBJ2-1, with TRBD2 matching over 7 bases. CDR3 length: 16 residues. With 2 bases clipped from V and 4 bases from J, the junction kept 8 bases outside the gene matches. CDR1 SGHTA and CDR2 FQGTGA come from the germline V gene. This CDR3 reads CASSLYSSGFYNEQFF. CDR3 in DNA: TGTGCCAGCAGCTTATATTCTAGCGGATTTTACAATGAGCAGTTCTTC.

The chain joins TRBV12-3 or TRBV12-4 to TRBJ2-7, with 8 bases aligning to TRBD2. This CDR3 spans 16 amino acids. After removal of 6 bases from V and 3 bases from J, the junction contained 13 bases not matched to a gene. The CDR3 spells CASSPGGGGSSYEQYF. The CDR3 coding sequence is TGTGCCAGCAGCCCGGGGGGCGGGGGGTCTAGCTACGAGCAGTACTTC.

CDR3 region: CASSLSIRGDEQYF. CDR3 DNA: TGTGCCAGCAGTTTATCGATACGAGGGGACGAGCAGTACTTC. The V and J genes are TRBV12-3 or TRBV12-4 and TRBJ2-7, with D tentatively TRBD1 or TRBD2 (5 bases each). V was cut by 2 bases and J by 5 bases, with 13 bases left in between. The CDR3 length is 14 residues.

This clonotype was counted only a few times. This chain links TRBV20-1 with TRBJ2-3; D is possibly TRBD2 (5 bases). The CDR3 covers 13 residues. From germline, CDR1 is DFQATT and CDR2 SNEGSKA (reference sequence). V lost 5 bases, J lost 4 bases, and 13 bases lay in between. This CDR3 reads CSAGGRVADTQYF. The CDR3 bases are TGCAGTGCTGGTGGGAGAGTTGCAGATACGCAGTATTTT.

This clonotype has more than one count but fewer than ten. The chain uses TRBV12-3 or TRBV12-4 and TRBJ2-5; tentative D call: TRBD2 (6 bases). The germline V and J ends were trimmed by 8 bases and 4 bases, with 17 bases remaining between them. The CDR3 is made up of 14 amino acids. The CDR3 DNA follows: TGTGCCAGCGCCCGACTAGGAGTAGGAGAGACCCAGTACTTC. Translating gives CASARLGVGETQYF.

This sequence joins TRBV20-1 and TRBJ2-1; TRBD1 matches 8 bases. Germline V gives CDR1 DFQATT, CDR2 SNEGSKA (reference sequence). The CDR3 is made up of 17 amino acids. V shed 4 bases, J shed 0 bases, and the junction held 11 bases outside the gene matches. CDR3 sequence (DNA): TGCAGTGCTAAAGCTCCGGGACAGGCCTTCTCCTACAATGAGCAGTTCTTC. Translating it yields CSAKAPGQAFSYNEQFF.

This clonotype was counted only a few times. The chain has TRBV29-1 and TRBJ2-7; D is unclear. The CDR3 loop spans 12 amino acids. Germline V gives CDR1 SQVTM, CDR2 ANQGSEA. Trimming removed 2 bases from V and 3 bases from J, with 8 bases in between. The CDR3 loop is CSVEIDNYEQYF. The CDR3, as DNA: TGCAGCGTTGAAATTGACAACTACGAGCAGTACTTC.

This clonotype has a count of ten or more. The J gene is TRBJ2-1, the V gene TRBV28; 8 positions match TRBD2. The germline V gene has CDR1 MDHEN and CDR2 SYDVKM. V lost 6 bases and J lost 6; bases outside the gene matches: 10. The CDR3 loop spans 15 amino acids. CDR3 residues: CASRTGGASSNEQFF. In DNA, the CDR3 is TGTGCCAGCAGGACCGGGGGGGCTTCGTCCAATGAGCAGTTCTTC.

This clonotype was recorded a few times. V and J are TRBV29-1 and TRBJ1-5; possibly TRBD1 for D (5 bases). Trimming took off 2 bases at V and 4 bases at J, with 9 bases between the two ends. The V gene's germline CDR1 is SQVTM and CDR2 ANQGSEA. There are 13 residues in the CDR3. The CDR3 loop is CSVESGGNQPQHF. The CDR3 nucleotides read TGCAGCGTTGAATCTGGGGGGAATCAGCCCCAGCATTTT.

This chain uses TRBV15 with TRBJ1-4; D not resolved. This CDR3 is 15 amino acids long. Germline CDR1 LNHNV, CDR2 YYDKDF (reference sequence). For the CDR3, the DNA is TGTCCGAAAAATCGGAGCTGGAGCGCTAATGAAAAACTGTTTTTT. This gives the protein CPKNRSWSANEKLFF.

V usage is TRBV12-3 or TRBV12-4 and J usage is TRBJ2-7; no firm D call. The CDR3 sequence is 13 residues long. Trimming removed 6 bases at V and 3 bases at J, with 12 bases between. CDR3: CASRPRQGYEQYF. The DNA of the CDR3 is TGTGCCAGCAGACCAAGACAAGGCTACGAGCAGTACTTC.

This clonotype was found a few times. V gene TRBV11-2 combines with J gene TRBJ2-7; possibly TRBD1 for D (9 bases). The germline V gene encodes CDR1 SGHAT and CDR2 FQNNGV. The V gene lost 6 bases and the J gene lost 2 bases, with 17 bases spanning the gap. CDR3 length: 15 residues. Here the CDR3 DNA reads TGTGCCAGCAGTCATAGCGGGGACAGGGCCTACGAGCAGTACTTC. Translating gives CASSHSGDRAYEQYF.

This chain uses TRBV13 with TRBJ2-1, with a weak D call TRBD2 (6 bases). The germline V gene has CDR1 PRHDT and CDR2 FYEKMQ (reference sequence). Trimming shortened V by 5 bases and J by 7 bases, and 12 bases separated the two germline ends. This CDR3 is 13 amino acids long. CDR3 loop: CASSRRRGNEQFF. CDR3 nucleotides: TGTGCCAGCAGCCGCAGACGGGGGAATGAGCAGTTCTTC.

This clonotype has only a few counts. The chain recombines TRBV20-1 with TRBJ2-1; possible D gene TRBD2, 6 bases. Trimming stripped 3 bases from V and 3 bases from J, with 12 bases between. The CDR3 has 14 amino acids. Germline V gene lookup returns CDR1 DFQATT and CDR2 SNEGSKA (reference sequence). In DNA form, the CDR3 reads TGCAGTGCTAGTCGCGGGGCAGACTACAATGAGCAGTTCTTC. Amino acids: CSASRGADYNEQFF.

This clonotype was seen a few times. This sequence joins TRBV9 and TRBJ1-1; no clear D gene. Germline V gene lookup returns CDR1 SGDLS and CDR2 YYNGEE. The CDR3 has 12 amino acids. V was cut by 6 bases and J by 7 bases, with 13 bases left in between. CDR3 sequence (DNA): TGTGCCAGCATCAGTGCGTGGGGTGAAGCTTTCTTT. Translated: CASISAWGEAFF.